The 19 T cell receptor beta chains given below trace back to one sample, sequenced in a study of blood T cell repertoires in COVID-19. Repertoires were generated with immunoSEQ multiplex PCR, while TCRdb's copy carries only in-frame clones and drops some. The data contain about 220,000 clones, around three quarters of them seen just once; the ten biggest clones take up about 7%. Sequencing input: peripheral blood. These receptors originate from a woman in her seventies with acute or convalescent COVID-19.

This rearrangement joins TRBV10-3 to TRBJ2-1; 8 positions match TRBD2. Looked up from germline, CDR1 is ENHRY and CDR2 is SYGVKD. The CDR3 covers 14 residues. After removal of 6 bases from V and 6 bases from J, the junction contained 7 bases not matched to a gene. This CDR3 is CAISSGGVPNEQFF. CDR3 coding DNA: TGTGCCATCAGCTCGGGGGGGGTCCCCAATGAGCAGTTCTTC.

The CDR3 DNA reads as TGTGCCAGTAGTATATCGGGGGGCACCGGGGAGCTGTTTTTT. Its protein product is CASSISGGTGELFF. The V and J genes are TRBV19 and TRBJ2-2; 7 bases line up with TRBD2. CDR1 LNHDA and CDR2 SQIVND come from the germline V gene (reference sequence). V lost 2 bases to trimming and J lost 4 bases; unmatched junction nucleotides: 1. The CDR3 contains 14 residues.

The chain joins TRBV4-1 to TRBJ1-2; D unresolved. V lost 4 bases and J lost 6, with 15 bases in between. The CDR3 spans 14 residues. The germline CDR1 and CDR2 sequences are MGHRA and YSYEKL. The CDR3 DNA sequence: TGCGCCAGCAGCCGGCAAATTCGAGAGGATGGCTACACCTTC. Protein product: CASSRQIREDGYTF.

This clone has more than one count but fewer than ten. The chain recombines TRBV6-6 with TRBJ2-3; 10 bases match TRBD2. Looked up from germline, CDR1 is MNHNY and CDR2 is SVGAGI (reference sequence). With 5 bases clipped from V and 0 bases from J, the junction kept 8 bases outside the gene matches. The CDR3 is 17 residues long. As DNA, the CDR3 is TGTGCCAGCAGTCGTACCGTAGCGGGGGGTAGCACAGATACGCAGTATTTT. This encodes CASSRTVAGGSTDTQYF.

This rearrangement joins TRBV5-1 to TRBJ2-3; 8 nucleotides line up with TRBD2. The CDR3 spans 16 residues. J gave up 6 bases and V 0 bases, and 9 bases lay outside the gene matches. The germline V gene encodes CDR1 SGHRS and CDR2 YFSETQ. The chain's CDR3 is CASSLGGGPSVDTQYF. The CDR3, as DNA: TGCGCCAGCAGCTTGGGCGGGGGGCCGTCAGTCGATACGCAGTATTTT. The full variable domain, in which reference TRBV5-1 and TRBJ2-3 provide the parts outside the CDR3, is KAGVTQTPRYLIKTRGQQVTLSCSPISGHRSVSWYQQTPGQGLQFLFEYFSETQRNKGNFPGRFSGRQFSNSRSEMNVSTLELGDSALYLCASSLGGGPSVDTQYFGPGTRLTVL.

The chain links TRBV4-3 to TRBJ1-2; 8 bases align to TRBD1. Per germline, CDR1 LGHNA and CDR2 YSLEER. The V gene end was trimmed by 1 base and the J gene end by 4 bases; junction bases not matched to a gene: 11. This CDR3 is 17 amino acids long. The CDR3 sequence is CASSQGVGTGGGYGYTF. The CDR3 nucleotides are TGCGCCAGCAGCCAAGGAGTCGGGACAGGAGGTGGCTATGGCTACACCTTC.

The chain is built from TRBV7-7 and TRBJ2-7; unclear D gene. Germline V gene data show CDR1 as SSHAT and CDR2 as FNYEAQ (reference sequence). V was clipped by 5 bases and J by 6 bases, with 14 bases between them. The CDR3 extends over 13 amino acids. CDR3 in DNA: TGTGCCAGCAGCCCCGGGTCGTCCGGCGAGCAGTACTTC. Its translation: CASSPGSSGEQYF.

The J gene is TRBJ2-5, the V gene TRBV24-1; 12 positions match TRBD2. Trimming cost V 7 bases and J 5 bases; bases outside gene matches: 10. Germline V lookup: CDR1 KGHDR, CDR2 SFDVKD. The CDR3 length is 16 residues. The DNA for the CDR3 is TGTGCCACCAGCTCCTCTAGCGGGGGGGCCATGGAGACCCAGTACTTC. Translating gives CATSSSSGGAMETQYF.

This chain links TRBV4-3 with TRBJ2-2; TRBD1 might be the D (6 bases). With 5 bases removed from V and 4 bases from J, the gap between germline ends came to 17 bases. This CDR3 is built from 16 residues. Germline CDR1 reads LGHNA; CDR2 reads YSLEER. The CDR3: CASSSNRDRGTGELFF. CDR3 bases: TGCGCCAGCAGCTCCAACAGGGACCGCGGCACCGGGGAGCTGTTTTTT.

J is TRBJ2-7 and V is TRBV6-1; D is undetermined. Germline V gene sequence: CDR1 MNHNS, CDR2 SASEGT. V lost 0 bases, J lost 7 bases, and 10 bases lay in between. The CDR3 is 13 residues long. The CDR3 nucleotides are TGTGCCAGCAGTGAAGCGTGGCTCGGGGAGCAGTACGTC. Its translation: CASSEAWLGEQYV.

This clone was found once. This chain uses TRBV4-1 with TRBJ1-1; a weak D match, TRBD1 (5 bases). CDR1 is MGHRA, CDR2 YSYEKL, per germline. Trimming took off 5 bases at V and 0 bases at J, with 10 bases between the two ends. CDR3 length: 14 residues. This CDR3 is CASSTGSLNTEAFF. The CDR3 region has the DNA TGCGCCAGCAGCACAGGATCTTTGAACACTGAAGCTTTCTTT.

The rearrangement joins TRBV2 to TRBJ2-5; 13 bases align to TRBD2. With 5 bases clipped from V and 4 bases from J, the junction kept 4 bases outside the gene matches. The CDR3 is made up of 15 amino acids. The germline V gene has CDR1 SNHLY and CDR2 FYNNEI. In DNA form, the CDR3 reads TGTGCCAGCAGTAGACTAGCGGGGGGTAGAGAGACCCAGTACTTC. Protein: CASSRLAGGRETQYF.

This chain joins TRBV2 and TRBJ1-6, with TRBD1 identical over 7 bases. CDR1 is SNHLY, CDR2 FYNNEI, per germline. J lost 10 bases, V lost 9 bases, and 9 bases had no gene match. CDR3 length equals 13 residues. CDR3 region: CASQGVRDSPLHF. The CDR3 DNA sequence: TGTGCCAGTCAGGGGGTGCGGGACTCACCCCTCCACTTT.

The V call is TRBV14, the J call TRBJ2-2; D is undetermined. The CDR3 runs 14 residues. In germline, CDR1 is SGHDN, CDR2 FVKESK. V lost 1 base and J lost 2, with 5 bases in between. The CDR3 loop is CASSQVANTGELFF. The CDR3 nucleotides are TGTGCCAGCAGCCAAGTGGCTAACACCGGGGAGCTGTTTTTT. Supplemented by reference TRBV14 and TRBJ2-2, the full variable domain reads EAGVTQFPSHSVIEKGQTVTLRCDPISGHDNLYWYRRVMGKEIKFLLHFVKESKQDESGMPNNRFLAERTGGTYSTLKVQPAELEDSGVYFCASSQVANTGELFFGEGSRLTVL.

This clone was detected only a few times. CDR3 sequence (DNA): TGTGCCAGCCAGATTCGGGGGGGACGAGATAATTCACCCCTCCACTTT. It is translated as CASQIRGGRDNSPLHF. The rearrangement uses TRBV2 and TRBJ1-6, with a tentative D call TRBD1 (5 bases). Germline lookup yields CDR1 SNHLY and CDR2 FYNNEI. There are 16 residues in the CDR3. V dropped 8 bases and J dropped 5 bases, with 19 bases sitting between them.

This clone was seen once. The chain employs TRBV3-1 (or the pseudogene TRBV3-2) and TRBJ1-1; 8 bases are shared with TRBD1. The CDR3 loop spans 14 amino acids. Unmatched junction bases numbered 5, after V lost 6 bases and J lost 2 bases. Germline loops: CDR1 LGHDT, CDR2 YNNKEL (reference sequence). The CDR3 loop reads CASSYGQGNTEAFF. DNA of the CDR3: TGTGCCAGCAGTTACGGACAGGGAAACACTGAAGCTTTCTTT.

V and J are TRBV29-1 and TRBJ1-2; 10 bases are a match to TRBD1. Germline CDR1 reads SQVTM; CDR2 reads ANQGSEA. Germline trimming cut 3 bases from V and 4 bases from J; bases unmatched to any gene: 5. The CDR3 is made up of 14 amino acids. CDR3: CSVDRTGGSYGYTF. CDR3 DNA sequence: TGCAGCGTTGATAGGACAGGGGGAAGCTATGGCTACACCTTC.

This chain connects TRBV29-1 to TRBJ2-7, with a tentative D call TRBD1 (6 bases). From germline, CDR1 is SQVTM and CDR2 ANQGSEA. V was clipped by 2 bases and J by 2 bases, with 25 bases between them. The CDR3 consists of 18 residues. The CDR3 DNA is TGCAGCGTTGAAAGTATAGCCCAGGGGCGGGTCATGCCCTACGAGCAGTACGTC. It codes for CSVESIAQGRVMPYEQYV.

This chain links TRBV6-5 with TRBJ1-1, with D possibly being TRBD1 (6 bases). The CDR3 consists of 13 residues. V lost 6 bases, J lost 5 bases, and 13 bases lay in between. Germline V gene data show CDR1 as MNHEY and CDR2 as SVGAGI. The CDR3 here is CASSRTGTTEAFF. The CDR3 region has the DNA TGTGCCAGCAGCAGAACAGGGACGACTGAAGCTTTCTTT.